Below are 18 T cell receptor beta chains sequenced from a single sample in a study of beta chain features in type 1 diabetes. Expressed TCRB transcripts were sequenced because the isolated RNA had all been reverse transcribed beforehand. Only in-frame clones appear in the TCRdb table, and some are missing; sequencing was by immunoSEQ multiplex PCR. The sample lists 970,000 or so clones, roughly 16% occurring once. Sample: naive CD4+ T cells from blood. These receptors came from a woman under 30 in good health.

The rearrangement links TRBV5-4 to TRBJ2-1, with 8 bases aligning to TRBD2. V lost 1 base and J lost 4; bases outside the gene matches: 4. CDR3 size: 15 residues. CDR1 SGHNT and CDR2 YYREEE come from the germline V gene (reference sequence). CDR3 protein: CASSLNSGAYNEQFF. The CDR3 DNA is TGTGCCAGCAGCTTGAATAGCGGGGCATACAATGAGCAGTTCTTC.

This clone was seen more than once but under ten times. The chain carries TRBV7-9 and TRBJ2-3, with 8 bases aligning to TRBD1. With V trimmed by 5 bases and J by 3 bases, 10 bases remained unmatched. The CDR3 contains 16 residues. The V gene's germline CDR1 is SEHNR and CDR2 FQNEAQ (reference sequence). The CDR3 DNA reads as TGTGCCAGCAGCAGCGGCGACCGGACAGGGACAGATACGCAGTATTTT. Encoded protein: CASSSGDRTGTDTQYF.

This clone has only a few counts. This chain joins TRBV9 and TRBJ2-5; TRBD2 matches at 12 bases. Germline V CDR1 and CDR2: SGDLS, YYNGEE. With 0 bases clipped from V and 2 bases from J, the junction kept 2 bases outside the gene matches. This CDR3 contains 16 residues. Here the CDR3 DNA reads TGTGCCAGCAGCGTAGAAGGACTAGCGGGACAAGAGACCCAGTACTTC. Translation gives CASSVEGLAGQETQYF.

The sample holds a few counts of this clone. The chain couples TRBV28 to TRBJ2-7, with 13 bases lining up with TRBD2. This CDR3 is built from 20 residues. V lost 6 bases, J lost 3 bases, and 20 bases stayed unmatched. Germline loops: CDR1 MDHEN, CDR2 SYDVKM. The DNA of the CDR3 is TGTGCCAGCAGCCGCGGACTAGCGGGAGCCTGGAACGACCGTGGCTACGAGCAGTACTTC. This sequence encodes CASSRGLAGAWNDRGYEQYF.

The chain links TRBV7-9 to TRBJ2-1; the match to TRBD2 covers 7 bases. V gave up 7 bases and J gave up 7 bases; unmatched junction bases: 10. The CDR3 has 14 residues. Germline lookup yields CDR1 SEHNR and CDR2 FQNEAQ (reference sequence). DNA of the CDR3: TGTGCCAGCATCCCTAGTTCAGCGGGGAATGAGCAGTTCTTC. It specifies CASIPSSAGNEQFF.

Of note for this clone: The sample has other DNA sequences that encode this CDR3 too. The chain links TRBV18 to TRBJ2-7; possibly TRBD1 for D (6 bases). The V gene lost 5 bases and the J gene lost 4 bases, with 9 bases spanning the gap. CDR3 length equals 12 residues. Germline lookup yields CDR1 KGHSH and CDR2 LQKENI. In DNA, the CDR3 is TGTGCCAGCTCAGGGGGCAGTTACGAGCAGTACTTC. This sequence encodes CASSGGSYEQYF. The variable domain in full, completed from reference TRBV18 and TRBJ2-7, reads NAGVMQNPRHLVRRRGQEARLRCSPMKGHSHVYWYRQLPEEGLKFMVYLQKENIIDESGMPKERFSAEFPKEGPSILRIQQVVRGDSAAYFCASSGGSYEQYFGPGTRLTVT.

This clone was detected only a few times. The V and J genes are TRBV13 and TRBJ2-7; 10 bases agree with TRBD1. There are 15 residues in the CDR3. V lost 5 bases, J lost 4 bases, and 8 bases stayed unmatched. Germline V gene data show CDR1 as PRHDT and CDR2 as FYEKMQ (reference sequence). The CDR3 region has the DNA TGTGCCAGCAGCAACCGGGACAGGGGTTTATACGAGCAGTACTTC. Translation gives CASSNRDRGLYEQYF.

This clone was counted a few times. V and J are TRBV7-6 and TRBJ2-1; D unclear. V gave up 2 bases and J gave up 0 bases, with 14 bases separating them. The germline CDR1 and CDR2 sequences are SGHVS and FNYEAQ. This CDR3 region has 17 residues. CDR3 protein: CASSLLLVISSYNEQFF. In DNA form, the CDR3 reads TGTGCCAGCAGCTTATTGTTGGTGATAAGCTCCTACAATGAGCAGTTCTTC.

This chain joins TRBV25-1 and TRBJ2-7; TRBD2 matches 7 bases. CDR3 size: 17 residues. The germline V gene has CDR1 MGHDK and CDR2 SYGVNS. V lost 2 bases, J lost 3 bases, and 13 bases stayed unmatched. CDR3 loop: CASSERWASGRIYEQYF. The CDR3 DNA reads TGTGCCAGCAGTGAACGTTGGGCTAGCGGACGAATCTACGAGCAGTACTTC.

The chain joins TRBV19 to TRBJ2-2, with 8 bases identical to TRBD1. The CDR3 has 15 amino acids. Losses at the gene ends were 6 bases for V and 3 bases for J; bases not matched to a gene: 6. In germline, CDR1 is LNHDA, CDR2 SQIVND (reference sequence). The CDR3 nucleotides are TGTGCCAGTAGAAGGACAGGGAGCGACACCGGGGAGCTGTTTTTT. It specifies CASRRTGSDTGELFF.

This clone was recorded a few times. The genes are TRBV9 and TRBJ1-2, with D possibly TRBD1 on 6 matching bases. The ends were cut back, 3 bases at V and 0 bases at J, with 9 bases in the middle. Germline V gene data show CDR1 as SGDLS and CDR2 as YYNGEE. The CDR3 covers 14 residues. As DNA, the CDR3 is TGTGCCAGCAGCGACCGGACAGCTAACTATGGCTACACCTTC. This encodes CASSDRTANYGYTF.

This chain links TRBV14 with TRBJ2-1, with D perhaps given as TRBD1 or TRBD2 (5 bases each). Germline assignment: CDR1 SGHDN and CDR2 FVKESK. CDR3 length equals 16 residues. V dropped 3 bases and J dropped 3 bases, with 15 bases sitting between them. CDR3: CASSQYGRGHYNEQFF. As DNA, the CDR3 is TGTGCCAGCAGCCAGTACGGTCGGGGCCACTACAATGAGCAGTTCTTC.

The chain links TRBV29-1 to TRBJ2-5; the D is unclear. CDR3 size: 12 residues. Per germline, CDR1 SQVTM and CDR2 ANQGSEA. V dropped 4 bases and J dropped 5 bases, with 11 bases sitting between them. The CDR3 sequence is CSVARSGETQYF. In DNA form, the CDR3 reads TGCAGCGTTGCCCGGTCCGGGGAGACCCAGTACTTC.

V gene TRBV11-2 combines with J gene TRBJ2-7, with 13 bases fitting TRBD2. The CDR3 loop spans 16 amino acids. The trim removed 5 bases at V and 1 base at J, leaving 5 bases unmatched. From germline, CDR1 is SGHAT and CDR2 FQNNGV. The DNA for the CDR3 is TGTGCCAGCAGCGAACTAGCGGGAGGGCTGTCCTACGAGCAGTACTTC. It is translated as CASSELAGGLSYEQYF.

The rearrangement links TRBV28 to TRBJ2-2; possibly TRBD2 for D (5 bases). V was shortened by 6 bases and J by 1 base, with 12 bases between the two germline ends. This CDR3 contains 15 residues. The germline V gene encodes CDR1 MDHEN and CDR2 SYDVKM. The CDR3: CASSLPAGNTGELFF. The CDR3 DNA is TGTGCCAGCAGCCTTCCGGCGGGGAACACCGGGGAGCTGTTTTTT.

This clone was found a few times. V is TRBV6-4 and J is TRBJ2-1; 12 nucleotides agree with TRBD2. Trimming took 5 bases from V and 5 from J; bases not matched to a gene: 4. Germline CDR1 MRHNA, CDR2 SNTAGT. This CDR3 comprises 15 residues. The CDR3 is CASSPSGRGNNEQFF. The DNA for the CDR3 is TGTGCCAGCAGTCCTAGCGGGAGGGGGAACAATGAGCAGTTCTTC.

In DNA form, the CDR3 reads TGTGCCAGCCGGTACCAGATTAATGAAAAACTGTTTTTT. Translated: CASRYQINEKLFF. V usage is TRBV2 and J usage is TRBJ1-4; unclear D gene. The germline V gene has CDR1 SNHLY and CDR2 FYNNEI. The CDR3 spans 13 residues. V lost 8 bases, J lost 4 bases, and 11 bases lay in between.

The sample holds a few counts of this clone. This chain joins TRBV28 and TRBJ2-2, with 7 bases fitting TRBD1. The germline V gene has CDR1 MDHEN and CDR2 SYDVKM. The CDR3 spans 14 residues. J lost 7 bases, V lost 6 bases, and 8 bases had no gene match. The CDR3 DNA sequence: TGTGCCAGCAGGCCGACAGGGTACGTCGGGGAGCTGTTTTTT. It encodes CASRPTGYVGELFF.